These 23 T cell receptor beta chains came from one sample sequenced in a study of blood T cells in healthy people across ages. Together with a sample-barcoded 5' primer, a J-beta primer mix was included in a second PCR lasting about 6 to 11 cycles. TCRdb recomputed calls from the 5' RACE reads with MiXCR, one row per CDR3 protein. The data contain 1.5 million to 2 million distinct CDR3 sequences, roughly 49% of them singletons. The sequenced material came from blood. These receptors all stem from a woman in her thirties or forties in good health.

The chain joins TRBV6-2 or TRBV6-3 to TRBJ1-2; no firm D call. V was clipped by 8 bases and J by 7 bases, with 20 bases between them. Germline CDR1 reads MNHEY; CDR2 reads SVGEGT. CDR3 size: 14 residues. The CDR3 reads CASSHPRQVVGYTF. The CDR3 DNA reads TGTGCCAGCTCGCACCCCCGACAAGTGGTTGGCTACACCTTC.

The chain uses TRBV6-5 and TRBJ1-6, with 7 bases that match TRBD1. Germline V lookup: CDR1 MNHEY, CDR2 SVGAGI. The CDR3 contains 15 residues. The trim removed 0 bases at V and 7 bases at J, leaving 3 bases unmatched. The CDR3 bases are TGTGCCAGCAGTTACTCGGCCAGGGGGAATTCACCCCTCCACTTT. Translating it yields CASSYSARGNSPLHF.

This clonotype was counted only a few times. This chain uses TRBV12-3 or TRBV12-4 with TRBJ2-4, with D unresolved. The CDR3 runs to 15 residues. Deletions cut 7 bases from V and 0 bases from J, with 13 bases between. DNA of the CDR3: TGTGCCAGCAACTCCTGGGGAATAGCCAAAAACATTCAGTACTTC. Translation gives CASNSWGIAKNIQYF.

CDR3 protein: CASSQETAKNIQYF. In DNA form, the CDR3 reads TGTGCCAGCAGCCAAGAGACAGCCAAAAACATTCAGTACTTC. The rearrangement joins TRBV4-2 to TRBJ2-4; D remains unclear. This CDR3 is built from 14 residues. V was trimmed by 0 bases and J by 0 bases, leaving 3 bases between them. Germline CDR1 reads LGHNA; CDR2 reads YNFKEQ.

The J gene is TRBJ2-7, the V gene TRBV7-8, with D possibly matching TRBD1 (5 bases). The germline V gene encodes CDR1 SGHVS and CDR2 FQNEAQ. With 3 bases removed from V and 5 bases from J, the gap between germline ends came to 17 bases. The CDR3 contains 15 residues. This chain's CDR3 is CASSFSRLGADEQYF. The DNA of the CDR3 is TGTGCCAGCAGCTTTTCTCGGTTAGGGGCCGACGAGCAGTACTTC.

The chain employs TRBV20-1 and TRBJ1-4; D not resolved. The V gene's germline CDR1 is DFQATT and CDR2 SNEGSKA (reference sequence). Deletions cut 7 bases from V and 3 bases from J, with 12 bases between. The length of the CDR3 is 13 residues. The CDR3 DNA reads as TGCAGTGGGGCGGGCAGACCTAATGAAAAACTGTTTTTT. This translates into CSGAGRPNEKLFF.

This rearrangement joins TRBV27 to TRBJ1-1, with TRBD1 matching 7 bases. CDR3 length equals 15 residues. Germline V gene lookup returns CDR1 MNHEY and CDR2 SMNVEV (reference sequence). V dropped 3 bases and J dropped 8; count of bases not matched to a gene: 12. The CDR3 coding sequence is TGTGCCAGCAGTTTGAGGGGGCAGGGGACAAGCGAAGCTTTCTTT. Amino acid sequence: CASSLRGQGTSEAFF.

This clonotype was seen a few times. V usage is TRBV20-1 and J usage is TRBJ1-4, with unresolved D. In germline, CDR1 is DFQATT, CDR2 SNEGSKA (reference sequence). This CDR3 spans 14 amino acids. Trimming stripped 4 bases from V and 11 bases from J, with 20 bases between. The CDR3 bases are TGCAGTGCTAACCGAGCCGGCGAGGGCGGGAAACTGTTTTTT. Amino acids: CSANRAGEGGKLFF.

This chain joins TRBV6-5 and TRBJ1-5; the D is unclear. Germline V gives CDR1 MNHEY, CDR2 SVGAGI. The CDR3 is 15 residues long. Trimming shortened V by 6 bases and J by 2 bases, and 14 bases separated the two germline ends. The CDR3 DNA follows: TGTGCCAGCAGCTCCACACGGATAGGCAATCAGCCCCAGCATTTT. Protein product: CASSSTRIGNQPQHF.

The chain is built from TRBV7-2 and TRBJ2-4, with TRBD1 matching over 7 bases. Germline CDR1 SGHTA, CDR2 FQGNSA. The J segment lost 1 base and the V segment lost 5 bases, leaving 5 bases of the junction unmatched. This CDR3 is 15 amino acids long. The CDR3 bases are TGTGCCAGCAGCCAGGACAGGTGGGCCAAAAACATTCAGTACTTC. Translating it yields CASSQDRWAKNIQYF.

The CDR3 DNA sequence: TGTGCCAGCAGCGGCCAGCGGGGGCCTAGCACAGATACGCAGTATTTT. Its protein is CASSGQRGPSTDTQYF. This chain connects TRBV7-2 to TRBJ2-3; 8 bases align to TRBD2. The CDR3 runs 16 residues. CDR1 and CDR2 from the germline V gene are SGHTA and FQGNSA. V shed 5 bases, J shed 0 bases, and the junction held 7 bases outside the gene matches.

This chain links TRBV5-5 with TRBJ2-5; D gene unclear. Germline V CDR1 and CDR2: SGHKS, YYEKEE (reference sequence). This CDR3 is built from 14 residues. The germline V and J ends were trimmed by 5 bases and 1 base, with 12 bases remaining between them. The CDR3 is CASSWMAFQETQYF. In DNA, the CDR3 is TGTGCCAGCAGTTGGATGGCCTTCCAAGAGACCCAGTACTTC.

This clonotype has more than one count but fewer than ten. The chain is built from TRBV4-2 and TRBJ1-4, with D possibly being TRBD1 (6 bases). Per the germline V gene, CDR1 is LGHNA and CDR2 is YNFKEQ. The V end lost 1 base, the J end lost 3 bases, and 12 bases lay between the germline ends. The CDR3 has 16 residues. As DNA, the CDR3 is TGTGCCAGCAGCCAAGCGACAGGTTCATCTAATGAAAAACTGTTTTTT. Protein sequence: CASSQATGSSNEKLFF.

This clonotype appeared a few times. This sequence joins TRBV3-1 and TRBJ2-5; 9 positions agree with TRBD1. Germline assignment: CDR1 LGHDT and CDR2 YNNKEL (reference sequence). V lost 2 bases to trimming and J lost 5 bases; unmatched junction nucleotides: 9. This CDR3 region has 16 residues. Here the CDR3 reads CASSQFSSGTGETQYF. The CDR3 nucleotides are TGTGCCAGCAGCCAATTCAGTTCGGGGACAGGGGAGACCCAGTACTTC.

The chain combines TRBV4-3 with TRBJ2-1, with no clear D. Germline assignment: CDR1 LGHNA and CDR2 YSLEER. This CDR3 spans 15 amino acids. Trimming removed 2 bases from V and 6 bases from J, with 14 bases in between. This CDR3 reads CASSQQAQPVNEQFF. The DNA of the CDR3 is TGCGCCAGCAGCCAACAAGCACAGCCCGTCAATGAGCAGTTCTTC.

The chain uses TRBV27 and TRBJ2-1; possible D gene TRBD2, 6 bases. CDR1 is MNHEY, CDR2 SMNVEV, per germline (reference sequence). V lost 8 bases, J lost 6 bases, and 11 bases lay in between. The CDR3 runs to 12 residues. Here the CDR3 reads CASHGLRNEQFF. CDR3 DNA: TGTGCCAGCCATGGACTACGCAATGAGCAGTTCTTC.

The chain links TRBV6-1 to TRBJ2-5; 12 bases line up with TRBD2. This CDR3 is built from 16 residues. J gave up 5 bases and V 6 bases, and 10 bases lay outside the gene matches. Looked up from germline, CDR1 is MNHNS and CDR2 is SASEGT. The CDR3 loop reads CASSPTSGGPGETQYF. The CDR3 nucleotides are TGTGCCAGCAGCCCTACTAGCGGGGGGCCGGGTGAGACCCAGTACTTC.

Only a few counts were recorded for this clonotype. The chain uses TRBV6-1 and TRBJ2-1; TRBD2 matches at 15 bases. V lost 6 bases to trimming and J lost 7 bases; unmatched junction nucleotides: 19. Germline CDR1 is MNHNS and CDR2 is SASEGT. The CDR3 loop spans 20 amino acids. This chain's CDR3 is CASSRPGLAGGPTKGNEQFF. The CDR3 bases are TGTGCCAGCAGCCGCCCCGGACTAGCGGGGGGGCCTACGAAAGGTAATGAGCAGTTCTTC.

CDR3 DNA: TGTGCCAGCAGTGAAGAGAGAGACTACAATGAGCAGTTCTTC. It is translated as CASSEERDYNEQFF. V usage is TRBV6-1 and J usage is TRBJ2-1; D unclear. The CDR3 consists of 14 residues. Trimming cost V 1 base and J 3 bases, with 7 bases left between them. Germline V gene data show CDR1 as MNHNS and CDR2 as SASEGT.

V usage is TRBV20-1 and J usage is TRBJ1-2; 9 positions agree with TRBD1. The germline gives CDR1 DFQATT, CDR2 SNEGSKA (reference sequence). The CDR3 sequence is 16 residues long. The trim removed 6 bases at V and 3 bases at J, leaving 14 bases unmatched. In DNA form, the CDR3 reads TGCAGTGCGGAGGGACAGGGAGGGAATTATGACTATGGCTACACCTTC. It is translated as CSAEGQGGNYDYGYTF.

This clonotype was seen only once. The chain carries TRBV11-1 and TRBJ2-2, with 12 nucleotides matching TRBD1. The ends lost 2 bases at V and 4 bases at J; junction bases unmatched: 14. CDR3 length: 20 residues. CDR1 is SGHAT, CDR2 FQDESV, per germline (reference sequence). CDR3 loop: CASSLNFGDRGLFGTGELFF. The CDR3 DNA is TGTGCCAGCAGCTTAAACTTTGGGGACAGGGGGCTCTTTGGCACCGGGGAGCTGTTTTTT.

Ten or more counts support this clonotype. The chain couples TRBV2 to TRBJ1-2; 8 positions agree with TRBD1. Germline trimming cut 6 bases from V and 5 bases from J; bases unmatched to any gene: 2. From germline, CDR1 is SNHLY and CDR2 FYNNEI. The length of the CDR3 is 12 residues. CDR3 sequence: CASRDRVYGYTF. The CDR3 coding sequence is TGTGCCAGCAGGGACAGGGTGTATGGCTACACCTTC. Full variable domain (rest looked up from reference TRBV2 and TRBJ1-2): EPEVTQTPSHQVTQMGQEVILRCVPISNHLYFYWYRQILGQKVEFLVSFYNNEISEKSEIFDDQFSVERPDGSNFTLKIRSTKLEDSAMYFCASRDRVYGYTFGSGTRLTVV.

The V and J genes are TRBV6-6 and TRBJ1-2; 7 bases fit TRBD1. Germline values: CDR1 MNHNY, CDR2 SVGAGI (reference sequence). CDR3 size: 14 residues. The junction had 16 bases not matched to a gene; V was cut back by 10 bases and J by 8 bases. The CDR3 loop is CATEGEGASWGYTF. DNA of the CDR3: TGTGCCACCGAAGGGGAGGGGGCGAGTTGGGGCTACACCTTC.